This entry concerns a single TCR beta chain. Other nucleotide sequences in the sample specify the same CDR3. This record belongs to a study of shared clonotypes between healthy human individuals. This CDR3 contains 14 residues. Deletions cut 2 bases from V and 4 bases from J, with 13 bases between. From germline, CDR1 is SGDLS and CDR2 YYNGEE. The repertoire was sequenced with immunoSEQ multiplex PCR; TCRdb's copy has only in-frame clones and lacks some. The table records over a million clones, 95% to 97% of them present only once. This receptor was taken from a man aged 30-40 years in good health. Sequencing used naive CD4+ T cells sorted from blood. Described subset: CD45RA+ positively selected. V is TRBV9 and J is TRBJ2-7; possible D gene TRBD2, 6 bases. The DNA for the CDR3 is TGTGCCAGCAGCGTTGCCGGGAGAGGGTACGAGCAGTACTTC. Protein: CASSVAGRGYEQYF.